This entry concerns a single T cell receptor (beta chain). These data come from a study of blood T cell repertoires in COVID-19. Across the whole study: The origin of the acute and convalescent COVID-19 samples was the United States, Italy and Spain. The cDNA or gDNA used as material had been derived from T cells, B-cell-depleted T cells, or PBMCs.

Seattle participants joined during active infection and were tracked over time. Germline V gene lookup returns CDR1 SGHVS and CDR2 FNYEAQ. Trimming took 1 base from V and 5 from J, leaving 7 bases between them. The length of the CDR3 is 13 residues. The authors' processing: Amplification with reference gene primers provided the estimates of nucleated cell counts. The assay was immunoSEQ multiplex PCR, and TCRdb's table has in-frame clones only and misses some. Clone size and the V and J calls come from that table; the DNA yielded D and trimming. This sample has 200,000 to 300,000 clones; nearly 95% occur once, and the top ten carry approximately 0.8%.

Material: peripheral blood. The chain carries TRBV7-6 and TRBJ2-3; perhaps TRBD2 as D (5 bases). This TCR was recovered from a man under 40 with COVID-19, enrolled during active disease. This CDR3 is CASSLGGQDTQYF. The CDR3 nucleotides are TGTGCCAGCAGCTTAGGCGGGCAAGATACGCAGTATTTT.